The 15 T cell receptor beta chains listed next were all sequenced from one sample in a study of identical twins. TCRdb itself ran the 5' RACE reads through MiXCR, one entry per CDR3 protein. The sample shows roughly 250,000 distinct CDR3 sequences, approximately 7.8% of them seen only once. This same sample was also part of a study on yellow fever vaccine responses in identical twins.

Sequences were obtained from CD8+ T cells sorted from blood. These receptors were taken from a woman between 18 and 30 years old in good health.

This clonotype was picked up many times. The V call is TRBV3-1, the J call TRBJ1-6; no reliable D call. The CDR3 totals 16 residues. The V and J ends lost 0 bases and 0 bases respectively, with 6 bases between them. Per the germline V gene, CDR1 is LGHDT and CDR2 is YNNKEL (reference sequence). This chain's CDR3 is CASSQDGSSYNSPLHF. CDR3 coding DNA: TGTGCCAGCAGCCAAGATGGAAGCTCCTATAATTCACCCCTCCACTTT.

The chain uses TRBV20-1 and TRBJ2-3, with D uncertain. The germline CDR1 and CDR2 sequences are DFQATT and SNEGSKA (reference sequence). The CDR3 length is 14 residues. Trimming stripped 0 bases from V and 0 bases from J, with 7 bases between. The CDR3: CSARDPESTDTQYF. The CDR3 region has the DNA TGCAGTGCTAGAGATCCCGAGAGCACAGATACGCAGTATTTT.

This clonotype was observed at least ten times. The J gene is TRBJ1-1, the V gene TRBV12-3 or TRBV12-4, with D perhaps TRBD1 (5 bases). This CDR3 spans 17 amino acids. Trimming pared 2 bases from V and 8 bases from J, leaving 24 bases between. CDR3 coding DNA: TGTGCCAGCAGTTTAAGTCGGGACCCATTTTTGTCGGTGGAAGCTTTCTTT. Protein product: CASSLSRDPFLSVEAFF.

This clonotype has a count of ten or more. V and J are TRBV11-2 and TRBJ1-5; the D is unclear. CDR1 is SGHAT and CDR2 is FQNNGV in the germline V gene. The CDR3 has 14 amino acids. The germline V and J ends were trimmed by 1 base and 0 bases, with 4 bases remaining between them. The CDR3 sequence: CASSLAGSNQPQHF. The CDR3 nucleotides are TGTGCCAGCAGCTTAGCAGGTAGCAATCAGCCCCAGCATTTT.

This clonotype was counted a few times. The chain recombines TRBV10-2 with TRBJ2-5; tentatively, D is TRBD1 or TRBD2 (5 bases each). CDR3 length: 12 residues. CDR1 and CDR2 from the germline V gene are WSHSY and SAAADI. The V gene lost 6 bases and the J gene lost 5 bases, with 10 bases spanning the gap. The CDR3 region has the DNA TGCGCCAGCAGGGGACCCATGGAGACCCAGTACTTC. Protein product: CASRGPMETQYF.

This clonotype was picked up many times. The chain employs TRBV4-1 and TRBJ2-2; D is possibly TRBD1 (6 bases). Per the germline V gene, CDR1 is MGHRA and CDR2 is YSYEKL. Trimming took off 4 bases at V and 6 bases at J, with 12 bases between the two ends. This CDR3 contains 14 residues. The CDR3 sequence: CASSPGTSPGELFF. In nucleotides, the CDR3 is TGCGCCAGCAGCCCGGGGACATCACCCGGGGAGCTGTTTTTT.

This clonotype has a handful of counts. This chain uses TRBV3-1 with TRBJ2-3, with D possibly being TRBD2 (7 bases). Germline-derived CDR1 and CDR2 are LGHDT and YNNKEL (reference sequence). The CDR3 extends over 19 amino acids. V was cut by 0 bases and J by 2 bases, with 21 bases left in between. The CDR3 loop is CASSQEGDGGGLNTDTQYF. The CDR3 nucleotides are TGTGCCAGCAGCCAAGAAGGAGATGGGGGGGGGCTAAACACAGATACGCAGTATTTT.

This clonotype appeared many times. The J gene is TRBJ2-5, the V gene TRBV13; D gene uncertain. Looked up from germline, CDR1 is PRHDT and CDR2 is FYEKMQ (reference sequence). Trimming cost V 6 bases and J 0 bases, with 8 bases left between them. CDR3 length: 13 residues. CDR3: CASRLTYQETQYF. CDR3 bases: TGTGCCAGCAGGTTAACGTACCAAGAGACCCAGTACTTC.

Only a few counts were recorded for this clonotype. The chain recombines TRBV7-6 with TRBJ2-7, with D unresolved. This CDR3 has 13 amino acids. Germline loops: CDR1 SGHVS, CDR2 FNYEAQ. V lost 5 bases and J 6 bases, leaving 14 bases between the germline ends. The CDR3 here is CASSPISSPEQYF. CDR3 coding DNA: TGTGCCAGCAGCCCCATTAGCAGTCCCGAGCAGTACTTC.

The rearrangement uses TRBV6-4 and TRBJ2-2; TRBD1 agrees at 7 bases. The length of the CDR3 is 15 residues. V gave up 7 bases and J gave up 5 bases; unmatched junction bases: 10. Germline lookup yields CDR1 MRHNA and CDR2 SNTAGT. The CDR3 loop reads CASKEGAWETGELFF. The CDR3 DNA reads as TGTGCCAGCAAAGAGGGGGCCTGGGAAACCGGGGAGCTGTTTTTT.

This clonotype occurred many times. This sequence joins TRBV20-1 and TRBJ1-6; tentative D call: TRBD1 (5 bases). The V end was cut by 7 bases, the J end by 4 bases, with 11 bases between. The V gene's germline CDR1 is DFQATT and CDR2 SNEGSKA (reference sequence). This CDR3 is built from 13 residues. As DNA, the CDR3 is TGCAGTGTAATTACAGGTTATAATTCACCCCTCCACTTT. Translation: CSVITGYNSPLHF.

A few counts support this clonotype. The chain is built from TRBV7-9 and TRBJ2-7, with D hard to call. Germline loops: CDR1 SEHNR, CDR2 FQNEAQ (reference sequence). This CDR3 has 15 residues. V was trimmed by 7 bases and J by 0 bases, leaving 16 bases between them. This chain's CDR3 is CASNPSPESSYEQYF. CDR3 nucleotide sequence: TGTGCCAGCAATCCCTCCCCAGAAAGCTCCTACGAGCAGTACTTC.

This clonotype was recorded at least ten times. The chain recombines TRBV27 with TRBJ2-7, with TRBD1 identical over 9 bases. This CDR3 contains 17 residues. CDR1 is MNHEY and CDR2 is SMNVEV in the germline V gene (reference sequence). After removal of 7 bases from V and 4 bases from J, the junction contained 17 bases not matched to a gene. The CDR3 region has the DNA TGTGCCAGCACCAGGGGGACGTGGGGACAGGGCTTATACGAGCAGTACTTC. Translating it yields CASTRGTWGQGLYEQYF.

This clonotype was seen only a few times. The chain joins TRBV6-2 or TRBV6-3 to TRBJ2-1; D possibly matches TRBD1 or TRBD2 (5 bases each). Trimming cost V 5 bases and J 4 bases, with 15 bases left between them. The CDR3 extends over 15 amino acids. Per germline, CDR1 MNHEY and CDR2 SVGEGT. The CDR3 spells CASSTRDVPYNEQFF. The CDR3, as DNA: TGTGCCAGCAGTACTCGGGACGTGCCATACAATGAGCAGTTCTTC.

This clonotype was detected a few times. This sequence joins TRBV5-6 and TRBJ2-7, with 7 bases identical to TRBD2. Germline lookup yields CDR1 SGHDT and CDR2 YYEEEE. J lost 4 bases, V lost 3 bases, and 4 bases had no gene match. The CDR3 sequence is 13 residues long. CDR3 region: CASSSFSGYEQYV. The CDR3 DNA reads as TGTGCCAGCAGCTCATTTAGCGGGTACGAGCAGTACGTC.